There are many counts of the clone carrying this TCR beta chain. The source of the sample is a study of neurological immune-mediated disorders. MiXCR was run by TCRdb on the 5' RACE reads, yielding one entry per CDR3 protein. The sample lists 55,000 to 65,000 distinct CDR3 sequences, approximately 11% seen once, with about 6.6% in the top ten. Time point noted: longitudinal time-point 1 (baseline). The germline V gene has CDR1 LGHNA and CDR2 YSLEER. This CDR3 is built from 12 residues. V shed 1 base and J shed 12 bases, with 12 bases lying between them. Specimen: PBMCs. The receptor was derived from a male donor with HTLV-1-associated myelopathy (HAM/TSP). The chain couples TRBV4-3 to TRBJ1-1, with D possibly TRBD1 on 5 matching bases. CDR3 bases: TGCGCCAGCAGCCAAGGTGGGACGAGGTCTTTCTTT. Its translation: CASSQGGTRSFF.